The clone carrying this T cell receptor (beta chain) has a handful of counts. This specimen comes from a study of blood T cell repertoires in COVID-19. Across the study: The samples span acute and convalescent COVID-19 from the United States, Italy and Spain. PBMCs, B-cell-depleted T cells, or T cells provided the cDNA or gDNA that made up the material.

As processed by the authors: Nucleated cell counts were estimated from reference gene primer amplification. Clones were read by immunoSEQ multiplex PCR, and TCRdb kept only the in-frame ones, dropping some. That table is the source of V, J and clone size, and D and trimming were worked out from the DNA. The repertoire has hundreds of thousands of clones, 65% to 90% of them found once; the top ten carry approximately 5.1%. The Seattle patients joined while their infection was active and were tracked longitudinally afterward. Trimming cost V 3 bases and J 0 bases; bases outside gene matches: 5. CDR3 length: 14 residues. CDR1 and CDR2 (germline): SQVTM, ANQGSEA.

Sequencing was carried out using peripheral blood. The clonotype originates from a man aged 45-65 years with COVID-19, enrolled during active disease. V usage is TRBV29-1 and J usage is TRBJ2-7, with TRBD2 identical over 7 bases. The CDR3 reads CSVDLGGGSYEQYF. Here the CDR3 DNA reads TGCAGCGTTGACTTGGGGGGGGGCTCCTACGAGCAGTACTTC.